This note documents a single TCR beta chain sequence. The data stem from a study of long-term antiretroviral therapy in people with HIV. Investigators performed immunoSEQ version v3.0 at survey level. Profiling relied on immunoSEQ multiplex PCR, and the TCRdb table lists in-frame clones only, not all of them. The sample records 30,000 to 40,000 clones, about 80% being singletons. Germline-derived CDR1 and CDR2 are SNHLY and FYNNEI. V was clipped by 7 bases and J by 5 bases, with 21 bases between them. The CDR3 totals 15 residues. This sequence originates from a woman aged 50 to 65 with HIV. The sequencing here drew on unsorted PBMCs, taken 2 years after starting antiretroviral therapy. The chain recombines TRBV2 with TRBJ2-7, with D possibly TRBD2 on 6 matching bases. CDR3 bases: TGTGCCAGCACTCCGACCGGGACTGACAAGGACGAGCAGTACTTC. It translates to CASTPTGTDKDEQYF.